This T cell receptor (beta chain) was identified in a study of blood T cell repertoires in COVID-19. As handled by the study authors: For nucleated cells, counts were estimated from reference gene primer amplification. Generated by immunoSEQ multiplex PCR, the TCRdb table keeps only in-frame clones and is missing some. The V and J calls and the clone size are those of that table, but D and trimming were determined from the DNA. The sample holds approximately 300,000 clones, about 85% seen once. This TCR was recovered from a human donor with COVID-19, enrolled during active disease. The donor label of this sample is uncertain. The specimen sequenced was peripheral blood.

CDR3 region: CASSSGQGQGYGYTF. The CDR3 nucleotides are TGTGCCAGCAGCTCCGGACAGGGCCAAGGATATGGCTACACCTTC. The rearrangement uses TRBV7-3 and TRBJ1-2; 8 bases map to TRBD1. The V segment lost 4 bases and the J segment 5 bases; nucleotides outside the gene matches: 9. CDR1 SGHTA and CDR2 FQGTGA come from the germline V gene. The CDR3 has 15 amino acids.